This T cell receptor (beta chain) was recovered during a study of Ad26.COV2.S vaccination and SARS-CoV-2 variants. Repertoires were generated with immunoSEQ multiplex PCR, while TCRdb's copy carries only in-frame clones and drops some. The sample lists about 350,000 clones, 92% occurring once. The CDR3 is 13 residues long. The V and J ends lost 6 bases and 4 bases respectively, with 12 bases between them. Germline CDR1 reads MNHEY; CDR2 reads SVGAGI. The V and J genes are TRBV6-5 and TRBJ1-1, with D possibly being TRBD1 (5 bases). This sequence originates from a human donor who had recovered from COVID-19. The input for sequencing was peripheral blood, taken after recovery from COVID-19. The CDR3 region is CASRIGAGTEAFF. The CDR3 DNA follows: TGTGCCAGCAGAATAGGGGCGGGCACTGAAGCTTTCTTT.